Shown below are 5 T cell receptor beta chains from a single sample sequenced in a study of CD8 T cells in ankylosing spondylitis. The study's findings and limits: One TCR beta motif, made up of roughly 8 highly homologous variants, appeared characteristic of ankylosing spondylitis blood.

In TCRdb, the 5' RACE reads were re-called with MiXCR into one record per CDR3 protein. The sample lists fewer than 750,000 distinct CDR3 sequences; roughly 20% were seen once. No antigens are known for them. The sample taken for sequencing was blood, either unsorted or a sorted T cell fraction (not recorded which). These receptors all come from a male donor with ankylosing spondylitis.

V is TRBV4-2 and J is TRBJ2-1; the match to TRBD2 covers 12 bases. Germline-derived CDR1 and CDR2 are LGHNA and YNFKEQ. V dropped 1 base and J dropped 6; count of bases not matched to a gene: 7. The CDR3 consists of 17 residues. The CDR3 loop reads CASSQVQPGLAGNEQFF. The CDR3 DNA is TGTGCCAGCAGCCAAGTACAACCGGGACTAGCGGGCAATGAGCAGTTCTTC.

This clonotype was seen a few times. CDR3 DNA: TGTGCCAGCAGCCGTGGGACTAGCGGGATTCAAAGCTCCTACAATGAGCAGTTCTTC. It yields the protein CASSRGTSGIQSSYNEQFF. The chain recombines TRBV12-3 or TRBV12-4 with TRBJ2-1; 13 bases line up with TRBD2. The CDR3 runs 19 residues. V dropped 6 bases and J dropped 0; count of bases not matched to a gene: 11.

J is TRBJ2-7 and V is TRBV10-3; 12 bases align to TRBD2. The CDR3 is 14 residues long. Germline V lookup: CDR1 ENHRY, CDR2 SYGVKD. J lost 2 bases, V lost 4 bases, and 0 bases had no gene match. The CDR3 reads CAISGTSGAYEQYF. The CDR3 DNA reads TGTGCCATCAGTGGGACTAGCGGGGCCTACGAGCAGTACTTC.

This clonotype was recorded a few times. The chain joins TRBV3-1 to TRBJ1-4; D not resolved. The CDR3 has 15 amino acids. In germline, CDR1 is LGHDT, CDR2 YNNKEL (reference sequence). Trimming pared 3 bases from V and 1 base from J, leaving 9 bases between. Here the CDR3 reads CASSHAAGTNEKLFF. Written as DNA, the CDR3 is TGTGCCAGCAGCCATGCCGCAGGAACTAATGAAAAACTGTTTTTT.

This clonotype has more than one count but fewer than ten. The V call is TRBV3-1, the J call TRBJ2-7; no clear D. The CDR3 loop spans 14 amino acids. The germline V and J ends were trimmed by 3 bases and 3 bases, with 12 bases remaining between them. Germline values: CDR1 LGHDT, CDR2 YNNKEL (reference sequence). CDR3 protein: CASSQAYYNYEQYF. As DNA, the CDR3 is TGTGCCAGCAGCCAGGCTTACTATAACTACGAGCAGTACTTC.